The 23 T cell receptor beta chains presented below share a single source sample, sequenced in a study of T cell clonality in common variable immunodeficiency. Broader study findings: Fewer deletions and N-nucleotide insertions were reportedly seen in common variable immunodeficiency TCR beta sequences.

Libraries were prepared by immunoSEQ multiplex PCR; TCRdb keeps only in-frame clonotypes and omits some of them. In total the sample includes about 14,000 clones, none of them seen once. For these TCRs, the target antigens are not known. Sequences were obtained from peripheral blood mononuclear cells. These receptors were obtained from a human donor with common variable immunodeficiency.

A note on this clone: The read is 3 residues too short to cover the CDR3 end, so that end is filled in from the germline J gene. The chain couples TRBV19 to TRBJ2-5; 7 nucleotides line up with TRBD2. Per germline, CDR1 LNHDA and CDR2 SQIVND (reference sequence). Germline trimming cut 5 bases from V and 2 bases from J; bases unmatched to any gene: 5. The CDR3 sequence is 14 residues long. Here the CDR3 reads CASSPFGGQETQYF. The covered CDR3 bases are TGTGCCAGTAGTCCCTTCGGGGGGCAAGAGACC.

Concerning this clone itself: The sequence runs out 3 residues before the end of the CDR3; the remainder is reconstructed from the germline J gene. V is TRBV5-1 and J is TRBJ2-5; 7 bases line up with TRBD1. The CDR3 runs 15 residues. Germline CDR1 and CDR2: SGHRS and YFSETQ. Losses at the gene ends were 4 bases for V and 5 bases for J; bases not matched to a gene: 11. The CDR3 spells CASSLGQVGFETQYF. The covered CDR3 bases are TGCGCCAGCAGCCTAGGACAGGTCGGCTTCGAGACC.

About this clone: The CDR3 end lies 3 residues beyond the end of the read and is filled in from the germline J gene. The rearrangement uses TRBV18 and TRBJ1-5; D unclear. Per germline, CDR1 KGHSH and CDR2 LQKENI. The CDR3 has 15 residues. V was cut by 3 bases and J by 0 bases, with 9 bases left in between. Partial CDR3 DNA: TGTGCCAGCTCACCTACAGTTACTAGCAATCAGCCC. The encoded protein is CASSPTVTSNQP. The full CDR3 protein is CASSPTVTSNQPQHF.

On this clone itself: The read ends 3 residues shy of where the CDR3 ends; the end is completed using the germline J gene. This chain links TRBV6-2 or TRBV6-3 with TRBJ2-3; TRBD2 agrees at 13 bases. V was clipped by 2 bases and J by 5 bases; unmatched bases: 1. The germline gives CDR1 MNHEY, CDR2 SVGEGT. The CDR3 is 15 amino acids. CDR3 amino acids: CASSYGLAGEDTQYF. CDR3 DNA, as far as it was read: TGTGCCAGCAGTTACGGACTAGCGGGGGAAGATACG.

As regards this clone: The CDR3 goes on 3 residues after the read ends, and that part is filled in from the germline J gene. Different DNA sequences within this sample yield the same CDR3. The gene calls are TRBV7-9 and TRBJ1-4; 7 nucleotides match TRBD1. Germline V gene data show CDR1 as SEHNR and CDR2 as FQNEAQ (reference sequence). V trimming: 5 bases; J trimming: 8 bases; junction bases outside the gene matches: 8. The CDR3 has 14 residues. This CDR3 is CASSPDRVGEKLFF. Incomplete CDR3 DNA: TGTGCCAGCAGCCCAGACAGGGTCGGGGAAAAA.

In the case of this clone: The CDR3 extends 3 residues past the end of the read, so its final part is completed from the germline J gene. The J gene is TRBJ2-1, the V gene TRBV7-9, with D possibly being TRBD1 (7 bases). This CDR3 has 15 amino acids. V gave up 2 bases and J gave up 3 bases, with 11 bases separating them. CDR1 and CDR2 (germline): SEHNR, FQNEAQ (reference sequence). CDR3 region: CASSLRQGGYNEQFF. CDR3 DNA, as far as it was read: TGTGCCAGCAGCTTACGGCAGGGGGGCTACAATGAG.

This clone was seen a few times. The read ends 3 residues early relative to the CDR3; the germline J gene fills the gap. The chain uses TRBV19 and TRBJ2-2; D is ambiguous. There are 13 residues in the CDR3. Germline V lookup: CDR1 LNHDA, CDR2 SQIVND (reference sequence). V gave up 6 bases and J gave up 8 bases, with 13 bases separating them. Incomplete CDR3 DNA: TGTGCCAGTAGAATCTCGTTATATGGGGAG. Amino acids: CASRISLYGE. The whole CDR3 protein is CASRISLYGELFF.

As concerns this clone: Read sequence stops 3 residues before the CDR3 end, and the germline J gene provides the missing end. The chain couples TRBV7-3 to TRBJ2-1, with TRBD2 matching 11 bases. The CDR3 covers 16 residues. V lost 3 bases to trimming and J lost 7 bases; unmatched junction nucleotides: 8. Germline loops: CDR1 SGHTA, CDR2 FQGTGA. This CDR3 reads CASSFFSGGARNEQFF. The CDR3 bases that were read are TGTGCCAGCAGCTTCTTTAGCGGGGGGGCAAGAAATGAG.

Concerning this clone: The CDR3 end falls 3 residues outside the read, so it is completed with the germline J gene. The rearrangement uses TRBV19 and TRBJ2-1; D gene ambiguous. CDR1 LNHDA and CDR2 SQIVND come from the germline V gene (reference sequence). The CDR3 consists of 14 residues. The V end was cut by 3 bases, the J end by 5 bases, with 11 bases between. Partial CDR3 DNA: TGTGCCAGTAGTATCCCGTTAGAGAACAATGAG. Translated: CASSIPLENNE. The entire CDR3 sequence reads CASSIPLENNEQFF.

This clone was observed a handful of times. Coverage ceases 3 residues before the CDR3 finishes, and the germline J gene fills in the end. The V gene is TRBV7-2, the J gene TRBJ1-6; D ambiguous. Germline CDR1 SGHTA, CDR2 FQGNSA. The CDR3 extends over 12 amino acids. Trimming stripped 3 bases from V and 9 bases from J, with 6 bases between. Partial CDR3 DNA: TGTGCCAGCAGCTTTTACAGTTCACCC. Translated: CASSFYSSP. The full CDR3 is CASSFYSSPLHF.

For this clone: The CDR3 end lies 3 residues beyond the end of the read and is filled in from the germline J gene. V is TRBV7-2 and J is TRBJ2-5; D gene uncertain. The CDR3 is 13 residues long. The V end lost 1 base, the J end lost 7 bases, and 10 bases lay between the germline ends. Germline lookup yields CDR1 SGHTA and CDR2 FQGNSA. The CDR3 is CASSLEPAGTQYF. The sequenced part of the CDR3 DNA is TGTGCCAGCAGCTTAGAGCCCGCCGGGACC.

In its sample, this clone was seen a few times. Sequencing ends 3 residues short of the CDR3 end; the germline J gene provides the rest. The rearrangement links TRBV7-2 to TRBJ1-2; no reliable D call. This CDR3 spans 11 amino acids. Trimming removed 3 bases from V and 6 bases from J, with 5 bases in between. Germline V gives CDR1 SGHTA, CDR2 FQGNSA. CDR3 amino acids: CASSFLDGYTF. Incomplete CDR3 DNA: TGTGCCAGCAGCTTCCTCGATGGC. The full variable domain, with the rest looked up from reference TRBV7-2 and TRBJ1-2, is GAGVSQSPSNKVTEKGKDVELRCDPISGHTALYWYRQSLGQGLEFLIYFQGNSAPDKSGLPSDRFSAERTGGSVSTLTIQRTQQEDSAVYLCASSFLDGYTFGSGTRLTVV.

About this clone itself: The read gets to within 3 residues of the CDR3 end, and the germline J gene fills in the rest. The chain uses TRBV18 and TRBJ1-2; tentatively, D is TRBD1 (5 bases). V was cut by 4 bases and J by 2 bases, with 14 bases left in between. The germline V gene encodes CDR1 KGHSH and CDR2 LQKENI. The CDR3 consists of 15 residues. The CDR3 DNA, read in part, is TGTGCCAGCTCACAACCAGGAGACAGAAACTATGGC. This codes for CASSQPGDRNYG. The whole CDR3 reads CASSQPGDRNYGYTF. The full variable domain, with the rest looked up from reference TRBV18 and TRBJ1-2, is NAGVMQNPRHLVRRRGQEARLRCSPMKGHSHVYWYRQLPEEGLKFMVYLQKENIIDESGMPKERFSAEFPKEGPSILRIQQVVRGDSAAYFCASSQPGDRNYGYTFGSGTRLTVV.

Sample share makes this clone medium-sized. Read coverage stops 3 residues before the CDR3 terminus; the germline J gene supplies the remainder. V is TRBV12-3 or TRBV12-4 and J is TRBJ2-1; TRBD2 matches at 11 bases. Losses at the gene ends were 10 bases for V and 7 bases for J; bases not matched to a gene: 12. The CDR3 is 15 residues long. The CDR3 sequence is CATNLAGGPGNEQFF. CDR3 DNA (partial): TGTGCCACCAATTTAGCGGGGGGGCCGGGGAATGAG.

This clone was seen more than once but under ten times. The CDR3 is cut off 3 residues early in the read; its end comes from the germline J gene. The V and J genes are TRBV7-9 and TRBJ1-2; D unclear. Between the trimmed V and J ends, which lost 1 base and 4 bases, there was a span of 10 bases. The CDR3 runs to 14 residues. Looked up from germline, CDR1 is SEHNR and CDR2 is FQNEAQ (reference sequence). The CDR3 sequence: CASSLGGELYGYTF. The covered CDR3 bases are TGTGCCAGCAGCTTAGGCGGGGAGCTCTATGGC.

This clone is medium-sized (0.01 to 0.1%) by share. With the read ending 3 residues before the CDR3 end, the germline J gene is used to fill in that end. The chain is built from TRBV19 and TRBJ2-1; 8 bases are a match to TRBD2. CDR1 and CDR2 from the germline V gene are LNHDA and SQIVND (reference sequence). The CDR3 has 13 residues. V lost 6 bases, J lost 9 bases, and 7 bases stayed unmatched. The CDR3 sequence: CASSPLSGVEQFF. CDR3 DNA, as far as it was read: TGTGCCAGTAGCCCTCTTAGCGGGGTTGAG. Full variable domain (outside the CDR3, taken from reference TRBV19 and TRBJ2-1): DGGITQSPKYLFRKEGQNVTLSCEQNLNHDAMYWYRQDPGQGLRLIYYSQIVNDFQKGDIAEGYSVSREKKESFPLTVTSAQKNPTAFYLCASSPLSGVEQFFGPGTRLTVL.

This clone was seen a handful of times. The read ends 3 residues before the CDR3 terminus; that terminus is restored from the germline J gene. J is TRBJ2-1 and V is TRBV2; D uncertain. Per germline, CDR1 SNHLY and CDR2 FYNNEI. The V end was cut by 6 bases, the J end by 9 bases, with 21 bases between. The CDR3 spans 15 residues. The CDR3: CASSAKRTQMSEQFF. CDR3 bases read: TGTGCCAGCAGCGCCAAACGTACCCAGATGAGTGAG.

Comments on this clone: The read halts 3 residues ahead of the CDR3 end, with the missing end drawn from the germline J gene. V and J are TRBV18 and TRBJ2-3, with 12 bases that match TRBD2. The CDR3 extends over 21 amino acids. Germline loops: CDR1 KGHSH, CDR2 LQKENI. The V gene end was trimmed by 2 bases and the J gene end by 5 bases; junction bases not matched to a gene: 20. CDR3 region: CASSPKRPTALAGGSGDTQYF. The CDR3 DNA, read in part, is TGTGCCAGCTCACCAAAACGCCCCACCGCGCTAGCGGGGGGGTCGGGAGATACG.

Notes on this clone: With the read ending 3 residues before the CDR3 end, the germline J gene is used to fill in that end. The chain carries TRBV19 and TRBJ1-3, with no clear D. The V end lost 3 bases, the J end lost 7 bases, and 16 bases lay between the germline ends. The CDR3 length is 15 residues. The germline CDR1 and CDR2 sequences are LNHDA and SQIVND (reference sequence). CDR3 in amino acids: CASSISQTLANTIYF. CDR3 bases read: TGTGCCAGTAGTATCTCCCAGACCTTAGCGAACACC.

Note on this clone: The read comes to an end 3 residues before the CDR3 does, leaving the germline J gene to fill in the end. J is TRBJ2-5 and V is TRBV7-6; 11 nucleotides agree with TRBD2. Trimming at V came to 4 bases and at J to 2 bases, leaving 6 bases not matched to a gene. Germline V gene data show CDR1 as SGHVS and CDR2 as FNYEAQ. This CDR3 comprises 16 residues. CDR3 sequence reads: CASSYGTSGAQETQYF. The CDR3 bases that were read are TGTGCCAGCAGCTACGGGACTAGCGGCGCTCAAGAGACC.

Of note for this clone: Read sequence stops 3 residues before the CDR3 end, and the germline J gene provides the missing end. The chain uses TRBV18 and TRBJ1-1; D gene ambiguous. Germline V lookup: CDR1 KGHSH, CDR2 LQKENI. The CDR3 runs to 15 residues. The V and J ends lost 3 bases and 1 base respectively, with 12 bases between them. Incomplete CDR3 DNA: TGTGCCAGCTCACCGTCCGGGGTGGGGAACACTGAA. This codes for CASSPSGVGNTE. The full CDR3 protein reads CASSPSGVGNTEAFF.

As for this clone: Read sequence stops 3 residues before the CDR3 end, and the germline J gene provides the missing end. This chain joins TRBV7-2 and TRBJ2-7; a possible D gene is TRBD1 (6 bases). Germline CDR1 SGHTA, CDR2 FQGNSA. The V and J ends lost 5 bases and 3 bases respectively, with 17 bases between them. The CDR3 totals 15 residues. CDR3 region: CASSPQNKQGYEQYF. Incomplete CDR3 DNA: TGTGCCAGCAGCCCCCAAAATAAACAGGGCTACGAG.

As to this clone: The read ends 3 residues before the CDR3 terminus; that terminus is restored from the germline J gene. This chain uses TRBV19 with TRBJ1-6; perhaps TRBD1 as D (5 bases). Germline V gene lookup returns CDR1 LNHDA and CDR2 SQIVND (reference sequence). The CDR3 covers 15 residues. V was clipped by 3 bases and J by 9 bases, with 15 bases between them. CDR3 DNA (partial): TGTGCCAGTAGTATTCTGGGCAGGGCAAGTTCACCC. Translation: CASSILGRASSP. The CDR3 reads in full as CASSILGRASSPLHF.